A selection of T cell receptor beta chains follows, all from one sample in a study of CD8 T cells in ankylosing spondylitis. Each CDR3 protein is one row after TCRdb ran MiXCR on the 5' RACE reads. The sample has hundreds of thousands of distinct CDR3 sequences; about 10% are singletons. The sequencing input was blood, either unsorted or a sorted T cell fraction (not recorded which). The receptors stem from a male donor with ankylosing spondylitis. Each CDR3 is given with its conserved first and last residue. The order of the fields is CDR3 DNA, CDR3 protein, V gene, J gene, D gene, clone size. A D gene is named only where the DNA matches it firmly. The listing skips clone size in some rows; elsewhere it reads once, few, many or a size class.

TGCGCCAGCAGCCAAGACCCGGGGACGGGAGTCTACAATGAGCAGTTCTTC	CASSQDPGTGVYNEQFF	TRBV4-3	TRBJ2-1	NA	NA
TGCGCCAGCAGCCAAGCACAGGGGGCCGTGGAGACCCAGTACTTC	CASSQAQGAVETQYF	TRBV4-1	TRBJ2-5	TRBD1	NA
TGTGCCAGCAGGGCGGGGAGGCATGCTAATGAAATACTGTTTTTT	CASRAGRHANEILFF	TRBV2	TRBJ1-4	NA	NA
TGTGCCAGCAGCCGGCCGGGAGCTGGGGTTTACGAGCAGTACTTC	CASSRPGAGVYEQYF	TRBV11-2	TRBJ2-7	NA	NA
TGTGCCAGCAGTTTTATAGACTACGAGCAGTACTTC	CASSFIDYEQYF	TRBV28	TRBJ2-7	NA	few
TGTGCCAGCAGTAGGGACAAACTCATGACCACTGAAGCTTTCTTT	CASSRDKLMTTEAFF	TRBV6-1	TRBJ1-1	NA	few
TGTGCCAGCAGCTTGGGACCTCTGCTAACAGATACGCAGTATTTT	CASSLGPLLTDTQYF	TRBV5-5	TRBJ2-3	NA	NA
TGTGCCAGCAGCGTAAACAGGGGCACCGGGGAGCTGTTTTTT	CASSVNRGTGELFF	TRBV9	TRBJ2-2	TRBD1	NA
TGCAGTGCCCCGGGGAGGTTGAACACTGAAGCTTTCTTT	CSAPGRLNTEAFF	TRBV20-1	TRBJ1-1	NA	few
TGTGCCAGCAGCCAAGATACAGGGAGCTATGGCTACACCTTC	CASSQDTGSYGYTF	TRBV3-1	TRBJ1-2	NA	few
TGCGCCAGCAGCTTGTCTTCAGGGCATCCCTACGAGCAGTACTTC	CASSLSSGHPYEQYF	TRBV5-1	TRBJ2-7	NA	few
TGTGCCAGCAGCTTAAGTAAGGGGGATGGATTTTATGAGCAGTTCTTC	CASSLSKGDGFYEQFF	TRBV7-2	TRBJ2-1	NA	NA
TGTGCCAGCAGTCAATCCTCCGGGACAGGGCCAAGGGAGCTGTTTTTT	CASSQSSGTGPRELFF	TRBV6-2/TRBV6-3	TRBJ2-2	TRBD1	many
TGTGCCAGCAGCCGAGGACAGGGTATCGATGGCTACACCTTC	CASSRGQGIDGYTF	TRBV12-3/TRBV12-4	TRBJ1-2	TRBD1	many
TGCAGCTTCCGGACAGACTTTAGGGAGCAGTACTTC	CSFRTDFREQYF	TRBV29-1	TRBJ2-7	NA	NA
TGCAGTGCTAGAAGCAGCTACGAGCAGTACTTC	CSARSSYEQYF	TRBV20-1	TRBJ2-7	NA	many
TGTGCCAGCAGTTTCTGGGGGCTGTCCGGTGAAGCTTTCTTT	CASSFWGLSGEAFF	TRBV12-3/TRBV12-4	TRBJ1-1	NA	NA
TGTGCCATCAGTCCCGGGACTAGCGGGAATAATGAGCAGTTCTTC	CAISPGTSGNNEQFF	TRBV10-3	TRBJ2-1	TRBD2	many
TGTGCCAGCAGCTTATCCATGGGGACAGGGGACAACATTCAGTACTTC	CASSLSMGTGDNIQYF	TRBV11-1	TRBJ2-4	TRBD1	NA
TGCAGTGCTCGTCGGGGGGCCCAAGAGACCCAGTACTTC	CSARRGAQETQYF	TRBV20-1	TRBJ2-5	NA	many
TGCAGTGCCCTCGGGTTCCTGCCAGATACGCAGTATTTT	CSALGFLPDTQYF	TRBV20-1	TRBJ2-3	NA	NA
TGTGCCAGCAGCTTATTAAGGGTGGGTAATTCACCCCTCCACTTT	CASSLLRVGNSPLHF	TRBV7-2	TRBJ1-6	NA	NA
TGCGCCAGCAGCGGGGGACAGGGGACCTACAATGAGCAGTTCTTC	CASSGGQGTYNEQFF	TRBV5-1	TRBJ2-1	TRBD1	many
TGTGCCAGCAGCCCCCTCGGTCGGAGCGTGAACACTGAAGCTTTCTTT	CASSPLGRSVNTEAFF	TRBV4-2	TRBJ1-1	NA	few
TGCGCCAGCAGCTTTATGGGGTACAATGAGCAGTTCTTC	CASSFMGYNEQFF	TRBV5-1	TRBJ2-1	NA	many
TGCGCCAGCAGCCAAGTGGGTCGCGGAGATCCTAACAATGAGCAGTTCTTC	CASSQVGRGDPNNEQFF	TRBV4-3	TRBJ2-1	NA	many
TGCAGTGCCCAAACTTTGGGCAGGGGTGGCTACACCTTC	CSAQTLGRGGYTF	TRBV20-1	TRBJ1-2	NA	many
TGTGCCATCGGGCAGGGACTTTTCTATGGCTACACCTTC	CAIGQGLFYGYTF	TRBV6-2/TRBV6-3	TRBJ1-2	NA	few
TGTGCCAGCAGCTTTCGGCCGGAGACCCAGTACTTC	CASSFRPETQYF	TRBV5-6	TRBJ2-5	NA	NA
TGCAGTGCTGGACTAGCGGGACAGGGAGGGAACATTCAGTACTTC	CSAGLAGQGGNIQYF	TRBV20-1	TRBJ2-4	TRBD2	few
TGCAGTGCTAGCCGTTGGCTAGCGGGAACCTACGAGCAGTACTTC	CSASRWLAGTYEQYF	TRBV20-1	TRBJ2-7	TRBD2	many
TGTGCCAGCAGTTACGGCGGGAGGCCCACAGATACGCAGTATTTT	CASSYGGRPTDTQYF	TRBV6-5	TRBJ2-3	TRBD2	few
TGCAGTGCTAGCGAGGGGGCAAAGCCCCAGCATTTT	CSASEGAKPQHF	TRBV20-1	TRBJ1-5	TRBD1	NA
TGTGCCAGCATTGGGACAGGGGGCGCCTTGTATGGCTACACCTTC	CASIGTGGALYGYTF	TRBV6-1	TRBJ1-2	TRBD1	few
TGTGCCAGCATCCGGGGACCGAGCACTGAAGCTTTCTTT	CASIRGPSTEAFF	TRBV12-3/TRBV12-4	TRBJ1-1	NA	NA
TGTGCCAGCAGCCCCAGGGACAGGGCATCCTACGAGCAGTACTTC	CASSPRDRASYEQYF	TRBV4-2	TRBJ2-7	TRBD1	few
TGTGCCAGCAGCTTAGGACAGGGTATTCTCTACGAGCAGTACTTC	CASSLGQGILYEQYF	TRBV7-9	TRBJ2-7	TRBD1	few
TGTGCCACCAGAACCGTCAGGGGAAATCGGGGCTACACCTTC	CATRTVRGNRGYTF	TRBV15	TRBJ1-2	NA	NA
TGCAGTGCTAGTCCATCAGGAAAGTCAACAGATACGCAGTATTTT	CSASPSGKSTDTQYF	TRBV20-1	TRBJ2-3	NA	NA
TGTGCCAGCAGTCCCATCGGGGGTGCGGGATCGTACGAGCAGTACTTC	CASSPIGGAGSYEQYF	TRBV6-2/TRBV6-3	TRBJ2-7	NA	few
TGTGCCAGCAGCAAAATCACGGCGAGCTATGGCTACACCTTC	CASSKITASYGYTF	TRBV21-1	TRBJ1-2	NA	few
TGTGCCAGCAGCTTAAAAGGGGAGGGGTGGAGGGATACGCAGTATTTT	CASSLKGEGWRDTQYF	TRBV7-3	TRBJ2-3	TRBD2	few
TGTGCCAGCAGTATCAGGGGGAATGAGCAGTTCTTC	CASSIRGNEQFF	TRBV6-6	TRBJ2-1	TRBD1	NA
TGTGCCAGCAGCTCCTGGGGGGAAACAACTGAAGCTTTCTTT	CASSSWGETTEAFF	TRBV7-2	TRBJ1-1	NA	NA
TGTGCCAGCAGACCCCCCACTAGCGGGGGCTACGAGCAGTACTTC	CASRPPTSGGYEQYF	TRBV7-2	TRBJ2-7	TRBD2	many
TGCAGTGCTACCCGACGGGTTCAAGAGACCCAGTACTTC	CSATRRVQETQYF	TRBV20-1	TRBJ2-5	NA	NA
TGCAGCGTACCCCTGACTAGCGGAACGAGTCACAATGAGCAGTTCTTC	CSVPLTSGTSHNEQFF	TRBV29-1	TRBJ2-1	TRBD2	NA
TGTGCCATCAGTGGCGACAGGGGAGGTCCAGATACGCAGTATTTT	CAISGDRGGPDTQYF	TRBV10-3	TRBJ2-3	TRBD1	NA